This TCR beta chain was observed in a study of blood T cell repertoires in COVID-19. Assay used: immunoSEQ multiplex PCR; TCRdb lists only in-frame clones, some missing. Altogether 80,000 to 100,000 clones are present, around 80% being singletons, with the ten largest covering 8.7%. The CDR3 loop spans 15 amino acids. Germline V gives CDR1 SGHVS, CDR2 FNYEAQ. Trimming shortened V by 5 bases and J by 10 bases, and 18 bases separated the two germline ends. This sequence joins TRBV7-6 and TRBJ1-6; D is unresolved. This TCR derives from a man in his fifties who had recovered from COVID-19. Sequencing was carried out using peripheral blood. CDR3 amino acids: CASSLVGQAGSPLHF. The CDR3 nucleotides are TGTGCCAGCAGCCTAGTGGGCCAGGCAGGATCACCCCTCCACTTT.